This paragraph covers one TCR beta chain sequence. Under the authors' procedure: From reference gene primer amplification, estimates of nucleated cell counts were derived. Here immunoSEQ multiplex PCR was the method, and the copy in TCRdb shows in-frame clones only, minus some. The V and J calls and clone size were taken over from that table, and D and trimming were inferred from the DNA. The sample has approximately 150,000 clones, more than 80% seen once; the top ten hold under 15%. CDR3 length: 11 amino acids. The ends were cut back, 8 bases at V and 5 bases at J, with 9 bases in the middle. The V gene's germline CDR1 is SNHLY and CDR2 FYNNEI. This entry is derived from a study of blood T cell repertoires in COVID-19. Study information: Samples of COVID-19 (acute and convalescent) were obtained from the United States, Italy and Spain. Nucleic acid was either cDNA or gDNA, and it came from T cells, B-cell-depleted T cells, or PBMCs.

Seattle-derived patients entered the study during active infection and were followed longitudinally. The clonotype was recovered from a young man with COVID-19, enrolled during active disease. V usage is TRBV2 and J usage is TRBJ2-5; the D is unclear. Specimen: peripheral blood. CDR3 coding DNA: TGTGCCAGCGCGGAGTGGGAGACCCAGTACTTC. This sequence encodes CASAEWETQYF.